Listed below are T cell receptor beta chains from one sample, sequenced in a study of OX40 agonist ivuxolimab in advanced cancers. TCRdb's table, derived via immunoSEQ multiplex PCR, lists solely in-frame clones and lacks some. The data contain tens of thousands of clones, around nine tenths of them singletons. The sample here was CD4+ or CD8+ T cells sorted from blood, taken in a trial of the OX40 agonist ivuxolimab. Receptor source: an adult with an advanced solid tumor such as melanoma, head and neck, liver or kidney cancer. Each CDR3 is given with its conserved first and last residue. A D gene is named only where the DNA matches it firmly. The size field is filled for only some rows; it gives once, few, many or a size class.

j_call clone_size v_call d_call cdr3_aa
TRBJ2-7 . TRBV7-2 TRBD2 CASSLPAAGGGYEQYF
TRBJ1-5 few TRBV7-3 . CASSWDSNQPQHF
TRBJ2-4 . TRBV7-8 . CASSHVAGTAKNIQYF
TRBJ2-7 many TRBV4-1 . CASSQEGTYSYEQYF
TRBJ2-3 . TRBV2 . CASRSGLGTDTQYF
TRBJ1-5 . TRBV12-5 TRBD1 CASGLIGTASNQPQHF
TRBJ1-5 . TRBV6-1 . CASSERGVGNQPQHF
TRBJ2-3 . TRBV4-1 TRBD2 CASSRATSGSTDTQYF
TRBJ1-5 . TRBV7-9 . CASSWGVNQPQHF
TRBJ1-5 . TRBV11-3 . CASSRDTNQPQHF
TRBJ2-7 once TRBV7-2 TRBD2 CASSYDGAGGSYEQYF
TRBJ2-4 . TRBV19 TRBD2 CASEGLARGENIQYF
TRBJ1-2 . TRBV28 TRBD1 CASAFPWGTGNLGYGYTF
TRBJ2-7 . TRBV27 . CASSLGLAPISEQYF
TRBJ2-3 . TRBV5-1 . CASSIRPDTQYF
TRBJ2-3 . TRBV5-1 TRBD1 CASSSGQGTDTQYF
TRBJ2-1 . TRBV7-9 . CASSVQVDEQFF
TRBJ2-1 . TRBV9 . CASSVAPIIGNEQFF
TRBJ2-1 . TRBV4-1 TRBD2 CASTQGWGLAGAGFHEQFF
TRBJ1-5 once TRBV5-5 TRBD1 CASSPGTVHQPQHF
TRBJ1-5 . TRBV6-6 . CASSYSGVNQPQHF
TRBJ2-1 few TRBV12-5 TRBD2 CASGLAYLQNAGDGYNEQFF
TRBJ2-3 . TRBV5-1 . CASSPGGLGDTQYF
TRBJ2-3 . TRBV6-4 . CASSDQNQGIRTDTQYF
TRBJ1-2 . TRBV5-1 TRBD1 CASSLSTGGYGYTF
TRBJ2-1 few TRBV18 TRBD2 CASSPNGGTNEQFF
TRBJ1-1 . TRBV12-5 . CASGAGDKGTEAFF
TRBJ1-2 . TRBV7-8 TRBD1 CASSFQGGSNYGYTF
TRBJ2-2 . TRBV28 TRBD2 CASSFLGTSSFQPGELFF
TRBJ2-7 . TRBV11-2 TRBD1 CASSLTTGQRSYEQYF
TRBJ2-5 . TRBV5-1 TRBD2 CASSTGTSAQETQYF
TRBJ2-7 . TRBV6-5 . CASSRRESEQYF
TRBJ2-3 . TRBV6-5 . CASSYSSYNTDTQYF
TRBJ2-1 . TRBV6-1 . CASSRQLGGWNEQFF
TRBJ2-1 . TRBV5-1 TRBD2 CASSPSSGRAWENEQFF
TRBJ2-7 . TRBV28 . CASSSEALGSYEQYF
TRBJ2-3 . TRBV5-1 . CASSRVIGDTQYF
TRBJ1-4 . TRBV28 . CASSLSGAANEKLFF
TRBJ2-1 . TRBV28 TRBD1 CASSLWIGTGGRNEQFF